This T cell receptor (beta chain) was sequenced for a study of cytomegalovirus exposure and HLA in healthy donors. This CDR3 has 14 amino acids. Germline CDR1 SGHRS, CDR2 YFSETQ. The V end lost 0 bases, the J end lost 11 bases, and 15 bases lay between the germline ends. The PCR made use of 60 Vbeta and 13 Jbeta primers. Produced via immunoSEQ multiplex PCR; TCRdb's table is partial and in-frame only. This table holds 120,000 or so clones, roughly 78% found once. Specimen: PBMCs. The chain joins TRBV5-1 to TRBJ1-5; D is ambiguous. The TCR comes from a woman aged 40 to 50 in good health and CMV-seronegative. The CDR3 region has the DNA TGCGCCAGCAGCTTGGAGCCGGGGTTCGGGGCCCAGCATTTT. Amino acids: CASSLEPGFGAQHF.